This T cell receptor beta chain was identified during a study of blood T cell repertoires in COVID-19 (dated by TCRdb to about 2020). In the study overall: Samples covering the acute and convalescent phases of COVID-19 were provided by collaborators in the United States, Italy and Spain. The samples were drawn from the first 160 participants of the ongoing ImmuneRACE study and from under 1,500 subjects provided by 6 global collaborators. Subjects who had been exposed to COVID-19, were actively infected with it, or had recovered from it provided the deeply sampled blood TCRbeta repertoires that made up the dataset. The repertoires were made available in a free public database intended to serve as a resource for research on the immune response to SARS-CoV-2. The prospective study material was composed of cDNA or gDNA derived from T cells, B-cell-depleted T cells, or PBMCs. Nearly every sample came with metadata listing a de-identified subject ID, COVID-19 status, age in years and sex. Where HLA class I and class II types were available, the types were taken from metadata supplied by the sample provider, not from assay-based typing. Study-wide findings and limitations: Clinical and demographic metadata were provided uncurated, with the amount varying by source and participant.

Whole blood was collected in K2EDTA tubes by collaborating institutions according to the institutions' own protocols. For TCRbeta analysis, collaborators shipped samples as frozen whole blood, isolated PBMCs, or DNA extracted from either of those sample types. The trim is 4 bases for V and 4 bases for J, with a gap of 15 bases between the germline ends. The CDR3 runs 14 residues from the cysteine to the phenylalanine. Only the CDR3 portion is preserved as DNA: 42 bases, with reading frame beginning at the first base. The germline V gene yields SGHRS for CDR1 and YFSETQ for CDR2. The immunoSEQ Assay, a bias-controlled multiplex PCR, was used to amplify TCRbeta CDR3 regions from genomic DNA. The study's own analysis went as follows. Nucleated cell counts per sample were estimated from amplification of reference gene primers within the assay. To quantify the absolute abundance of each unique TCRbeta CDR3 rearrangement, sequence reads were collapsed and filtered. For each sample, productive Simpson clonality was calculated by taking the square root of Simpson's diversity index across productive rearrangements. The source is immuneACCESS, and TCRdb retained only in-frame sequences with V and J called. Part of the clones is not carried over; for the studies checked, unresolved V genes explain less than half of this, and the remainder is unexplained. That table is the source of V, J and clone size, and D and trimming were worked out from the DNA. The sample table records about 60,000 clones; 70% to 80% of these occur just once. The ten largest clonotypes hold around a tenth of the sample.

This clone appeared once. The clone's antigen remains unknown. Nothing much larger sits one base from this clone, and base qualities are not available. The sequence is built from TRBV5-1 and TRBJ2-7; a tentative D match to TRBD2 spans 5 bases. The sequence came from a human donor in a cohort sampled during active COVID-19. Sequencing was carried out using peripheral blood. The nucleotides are TGCGCCAGCAGCCGACGGGGAGAAGGGTACGAGCAGTACTTC. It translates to CASSRRGEGYEQYF.